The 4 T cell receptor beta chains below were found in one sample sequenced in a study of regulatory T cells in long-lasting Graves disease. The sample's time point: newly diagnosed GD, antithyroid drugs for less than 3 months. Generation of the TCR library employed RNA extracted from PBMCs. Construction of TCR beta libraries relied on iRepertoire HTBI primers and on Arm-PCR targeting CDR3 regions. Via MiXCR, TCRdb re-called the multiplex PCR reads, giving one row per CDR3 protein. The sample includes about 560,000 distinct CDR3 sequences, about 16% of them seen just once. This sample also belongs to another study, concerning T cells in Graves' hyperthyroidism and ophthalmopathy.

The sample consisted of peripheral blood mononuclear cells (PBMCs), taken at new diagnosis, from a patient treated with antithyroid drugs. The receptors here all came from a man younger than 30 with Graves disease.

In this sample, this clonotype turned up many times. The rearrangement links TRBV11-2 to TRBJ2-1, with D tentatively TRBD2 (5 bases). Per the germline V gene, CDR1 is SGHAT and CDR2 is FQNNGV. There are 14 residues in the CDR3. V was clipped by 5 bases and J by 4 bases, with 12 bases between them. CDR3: CASSPRLFYNEQFF. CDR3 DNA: TGTGCCAGCAGCCCCAGACTATTTTACAATGAGCAGTTCTTC. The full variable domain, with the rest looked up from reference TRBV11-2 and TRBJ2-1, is EAGVAQSPRYKIIEKRQSVAFWCNPISGHATLYWYQQILGQGPKLLIQFQNNGVVDDSQLPKDRFSAERLKGVDSTLKIQPAKLEDSAVYLCASSPRLFYNEQFFGPGTRLTVL.

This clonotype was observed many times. CDR3 sequence (DNA): TGTGCCAGCAGTTTTCTGGCAGGGACGGATGAAGCTTTCTTT. Translating it yields CASSFLAGTDEAFF. V gene TRBV12-3 or TRBV12-4 combines with J gene TRBJ1-1, with D maybe TRBD1 (5 bases). The V and J ends lost 3 bases and 7 bases respectively, with 15 bases between them. The CDR3 is 14 amino acids.

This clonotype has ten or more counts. In nucleotides, the CDR3 is TGTGCCAGCAGCCGCCCCAGTAGCGAGAATGAGCAGTTCTTC. Translated, it gives CASSRPSSENEQFF. This chain links TRBV3-1 with TRBJ2-1; weak D call: TRBD2 (5 bases). The CDR3 is 14 amino acids. Germline loops: CDR1 LGHDT, CDR2 YNNKEL (reference sequence). V lost 4 bases, J lost 7 bases, and 14 bases lay in between.

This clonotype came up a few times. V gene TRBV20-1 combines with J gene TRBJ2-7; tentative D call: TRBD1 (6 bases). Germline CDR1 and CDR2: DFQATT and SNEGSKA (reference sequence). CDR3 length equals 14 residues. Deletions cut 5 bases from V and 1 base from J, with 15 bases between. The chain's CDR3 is CSALNRDGSYEQYF. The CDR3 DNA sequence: TGCAGTGCTTTAAACAGGGATGGGTCCTACGAGCAGTACTTC.